The 31 T cell receptor beta chains listed next were all sequenced from one sample in a study of blood T cell repertoires in COVID-19. Assay used: immunoSEQ multiplex PCR; TCRdb lists only in-frame clones, some missing. Counted here are roughly 120,000 clones, over 60% occurring once; the ten biggest clones make up approximately 5.6%. Sequencing was performed on peripheral blood. The receptors derive from a man between 65 and 85 years old with acute or convalescent COVID-19.

This chain connects TRBV5-1 to TRBJ2-7; a weak D match, TRBD2 (5 bases). The CDR3 extends over 13 amino acids. Trimming removed 0 bases from V and 7 bases from J, with 11 bases in between. Per the germline V gene, CDR1 is SGHRS and CDR2 is YFSETQ. The CDR3 reads CASSLESLGEQYF. CDR3 DNA sequence: TGCGCCAGCAGCTTGGAATCACTAGGGGAGCAGTACTTC.

The chain carries TRBV29-1 and TRBJ2-2; D uncertain. This CDR3 is 13 amino acids long. The germline gives CDR1 SQVTM, CDR2 ANQGSEA. V lost 6 bases to trimming and J lost 1 base, with 9 bases between them. The CDR3 DNA is TGCAGCGTGGCCACCCGGAACACCGGGGAGCTGTTTTTT. It encodes CSVATRNTGELFF.

The chain recombines TRBV6-6 with TRBJ1-2; TRBD1 might be the D (6 bases). The CDR3 contains 16 residues. From germline, CDR1 is MNHNY and CDR2 SVGAGI (reference sequence). Between the trimmed V and J ends, which lost 1 base and 0 bases, there was a span of 12 bases. The CDR3 reads CASSYFRDTSNYGYTF. As DNA, the CDR3 is TGTGCCAGCAGTTACTTCCGGGACACCTCTAACTATGGCTACACCTTC.

This clone was counted once. V and J are TRBV7-9 and TRBJ1-1; 7 bases are shared with TRBD1. The V gene's germline CDR1 is SEHNR and CDR2 FQNEAQ (reference sequence). The CDR3 has 16 amino acids. The V gene end was trimmed by 1 base and the J gene end by 2 bases; junction bases not matched to a gene: 7. The DNA for the CDR3 is TGTGCCAGCAGCTTAGGACTAACAGGGGACAACACTGAAGCTTTCTTT. Protein: CASSLGLTGDNTEAFF.

The chain links TRBV2 to TRBJ1-5; 10 nucleotides agree with TRBD1. The V and J ends lost 5 bases and 2 bases, in that order; junction bases with no gene match: 3. Germline V gene data show CDR1 as SNHLY and CDR2 as FYNNEI. The length of the CDR3 is 15 residues. Written as DNA, the CDR3 is TGTGCCAGCAGTATTGGGACAGGGGGCAATCAGCCCCAGCATTTT. Translating it yields CASSIGTGGNQPQHF.

This rearrangement joins TRBV6-5 to TRBJ1-4, with TRBD1 matching over 8 bases. The junction had 6 bases not matched to a gene; V was cut back by 6 bases and J by 0 bases. Germline CDR1 reads MNHEY; CDR2 reads SVGAGI. The CDR3 is 16 amino acids. The CDR3 DNA is TGTGCCAGCAGCTACGACAGGGGATCAACTAATGAAAAACTGTTTTTT. Its protein product is CASSYDRGSTNEKLFF.

This clone has only a few counts. J is TRBJ2-3 and V is TRBV11-2; 7 bases are a match to TRBD2. Unmatched junction bases numbered 13, after V lost 4 bases and J lost 6 bases. CDR1 SGHAT and CDR2 FQNNGV come from the germline V gene. The CDR3 spans 16 residues. CDR3 sequence reads: CASSSLWGGVLDTQYF. The CDR3 DNA reads TGTGCCAGCAGCTCCCTTTGGGGGGGGGTGTTGGATACGCAGTATTTT.

V is TRBV11-2 and J is TRBJ1-2; TRBD1 agrees at 7 bases. From germline, CDR1 is SGHAT and CDR2 FQNNGV. The CDR3 runs 13 residues. After removal of 5 bases from V and 4 bases from J, the junction contained 4 bases not matched to a gene. CDR3 DNA: TGTGCCAGCAGCGCGGACAGGACCTATGGCTACACCTTC. It codes for CASSADRTYGYTF.

The V call is TRBV6-5, the J call TRBJ2-2; the D gene is possibly TRBD2 (5 bases). CDR3 size: 12 residues. Trimming took off 6 bases at V and 5 bases at J, with 7 bases between the two ends. The germline V gene encodes CDR1 MNHEY and CDR2 SVGAGI. The CDR3, as DNA: TGTGCCAGCAGCCGCGGGACCGGGGAGCTGTTTTTT. Residues: CASSRGTGELFF.

The chain links TRBV5-4 to TRBJ2-3, with 14 bases aligning to TRBD2. V trimming: 1 base; J trimming: 2 bases; junction bases outside the gene matches: 3. Germline V gives CDR1 SGHNT, CDR2 YYREEE (reference sequence). This CDR3 region has 17 residues. DNA for the CDR3: TGTGCCAGCAGCTTGCGACTAGCGGGGGGGTACACAGATACGCAGTATTTT. As protein: CASSLRLAGGYTDTQYF.

CDR3 nucleotide sequence: TGTGCCAGCAGTTACTCTGTGGCGGCGGGTATCACTGAAGCTTTCTTT. Translating it yields CASSYSVAAGITEAFF. J is TRBJ1-1 and V is TRBV6-6; D is ambiguous. The CDR3 length is 16 residues. Germline CDR1 and CDR2: MNHNY and SVGAGI (reference sequence). With 0 bases removed from V and 4 bases from J, the gap between germline ends came to 15 bases.

This rearrangement joins TRBV30 to TRBJ2-7; 8 positions match TRBD1. From germline, CDR1 is GTSNPN and CDR2 SVGIG (reference sequence). CDR3 length equals 14 residues. V trimming: 3 bases; J trimming: 0 bases; junction bases outside the gene matches: 4. CDR3 nucleotide sequence: TGTGCCTGGAGGGGACAGGTCCACTCCTACGAGCAGTACTTC. It specifies CAWRGQVHSYEQYF.

This chain links TRBV19 with TRBJ2-3, with TRBD2 matching over 9 bases. With V trimmed by 6 bases and J by 0 bases, 10 bases remained unmatched. The CDR3 is made up of 17 amino acids. Germline V gives CDR1 LNHDA, CDR2 SQIVND (reference sequence). Here the CDR3 reads CASSDPQRGASTDTQYF. The CDR3 bases are TGTGCCAGTAGCGACCCGCAGCGGGGGGCTAGCACAGATACGCAGTATTTT.

CDR3 sequence: CASALRGGVSYNEQFF. The CDR3, as DNA: TGTGCTAGTGCCCTGCGGGGCGGGGTGTCCTACAATGAGCAGTTCTTC. This chain links TRBV12-5 with TRBJ2-1, with a weak D call TRBD2 (6 bases). This CDR3 is built from 16 residues. The V end lost 7 bases, the J end lost 1 base, and 17 bases lay between the germline ends. CDR1 is LGHNT, CDR2 FRNRAP, per germline.

The chain employs TRBV28 and TRBJ1-5, with unresolved D. CDR1 and CDR2 (germline): MDHEN, SYDVKM. The CDR3 sequence is 12 residues long. Trimming took 11 bases from V and 3 from J, leaving 11 bases between them. Here the CDR3 reads CAQGRVNQPQHF. The DNA of the CDR3 is TGTGCCCAAGGGAGGGTCAATCAGCCCCAGCATTTT.

The chain uses TRBV30 and TRBJ2-7; TRBD1 is a possible D gene (7 bases). CDR3 length: 15 residues. Trimming removed 1 base at V and 3 bases at J, with 16 bases between. The germline V gene has CDR1 GTSNPN and CDR2 SVGIG (reference sequence). The CDR3 loop is CAWSEGQGGGYEQYF. The CDR3 coding sequence is TGTGCCTGGAGTGAAGGGCAGGGGGGAGGCTACGAGCAGTACTTC.

The chain couples TRBV4-3 to TRBJ1-1; 9 bases are a match to TRBD1. Germline trimming cut 4 bases from V and 6 bases from J; bases unmatched to any gene: 3. CDR3 length: 13 residues. Germline V gives CDR1 LGHNA, CDR2 YSLEER. The CDR3 coding sequence is TGCGCCAGCAGCCGCACAGGGGGCGCTGAAGCTTTCTTT. Residues: CASSRTGGAEAFF.

V gene TRBV4-1 combines with J gene TRBJ1-6; 9 bases are a match to TRBD1. CDR1 is MGHRA, CDR2 YSYEKL, per germline. Trimming at V came to 4 bases and at J to 7 bases, leaving 11 bases not matched to a gene. There are 17 residues in the CDR3. CDR3 nucleotide sequence: TGCGCCAGCAGCCGTACTCCAGCCGGGACAGGGAATTCACCCCTCCACTTT. Encoded protein: CASSRTPAGTGNSPLHF.

The chain couples TRBV18 to TRBJ1-2; D perhaps matches TRBD1 (6 bases). Germline loops: CDR1 KGHSH, CDR2 LQKENI. The CDR3 contains 16 residues. The V end lost 2 bases, the J end lost 8 bases, and 21 bases lay between the germline ends. DNA of the CDR3: TGTGCCAGCTCACCAACTGCGGGGGGCTCCCGGAAAGGCTACACCTTC. Amino acids: CASSPTAGGSRKGYTF.

The chain employs TRBV27 and TRBJ1-2, with D tentatively TRBD1 (6 bases). Germline values: CDR1 MNHEY, CDR2 SMNVEV (reference sequence). Deletions cut 5 bases from V and 4 bases from J, with 11 bases between. The CDR3 contains 13 residues. Here the CDR3 DNA reads TGTGCCAGCAGTCCTCTGGACAGCTATGGCTACACCTTC. Translating it yields CASSPLDSYGYTF.

The V call is TRBV30, the J call TRBJ2-2; a possible D gene is TRBD1 (5 bases). Trimming took 2 bases from V and 2 from J, leaving 12 bases between them. This CDR3 comprises 15 residues. CDR1 GTSNPN and CDR2 SVGIG come from the germline V gene (reference sequence). CDR3 sequence reads: CAWSRSDTNTGELFF. DNA of the CDR3: TGTGCCTGGAGTAGATCGGACACCAACACCGGGGAGCTGTTTTTT. The variable domain in full, with the rest retrieved from reference TRBV30 and TRBJ2-2, is SQTIHQWPATLVQPVGSPLSLECTVEGTSNPNLYWYRQAAGRGLQLLFYSVGIGQISSEVPQNLSASRPQDRQFILSSKKLLLSDSGFYLCAWSRSDTNTGELFFGEGSRLTVL.

The V and J genes are TRBV6-2 or TRBV6-3 and TRBJ2-7; 8 bases match TRBD2. V lost 0 bases to trimming and J lost 2 bases; unmatched junction nucleotides: 3. The CDR3 is 15 amino acids. Germline loops: CDR1 MNHEY, CDR2 SVGEGT. CDR3 amino acids: CASSYSNGGAYEQYF. The CDR3 nucleotides read TGTGCCAGCAGTTACTCGAACGGGGGGGCCTACGAGCAGTACTTC.

The chain couples TRBV7-2 to TRBJ2-7, with D tentatively TRBD2 (6 bases). Germline V gene data show CDR1 as SGHTA and CDR2 as FQGNSA. V was shortened by 5 bases and J by 7 bases, with 21 bases between the two germline ends. The CDR3 is 15 residues long. CDR3 sequence: CASSITGLQPSEQYF. The CDR3 nucleotides are TGTGCCAGCAGCATTACGGGACTTCAGCCTAGTGAGCAGTACTTC.

V is TRBV6-4 and J is TRBJ2-5; 8 nucleotides agree with TRBD1. The CDR3 is 19 amino acids. Germline V gene lookup returns CDR1 MRHNA and CDR2 SNTAGT. Trimming at V came to 0 bases and at J to 2 bases, leaving 14 bases not matched to a gene. This chain's CDR3 is CASSDSGPRQGPPQETQYF. The CDR3 DNA follows: TGTGCCAGCAGTGACTCCGGTCCCAGACAGGGGCCCCCACAAGAGACCCAGTACTTC.

The chain couples TRBV7-9 to TRBJ2-7, with D perhaps TRBD1 (6 bases). The V gene lost 5 bases and the J gene lost 6 bases, with 17 bases spanning the gap. This CDR3 region has 14 residues. Germline-derived CDR1 and CDR2 are SEHNR and FQNEAQ (reference sequence). This CDR3 is CASSRQEAWSEQYF. Written as DNA, the CDR3 is TGTGCCAGCAGCCGACAGGAAGCCTGGAGCGAGCAGTACTTC.

The chain uses TRBV2 and TRBJ2-5; 9 positions match TRBD1. The V and J ends lost 6 bases and 5 bases, in that order; junction bases with no gene match: 7. Looked up from germline, CDR1 is SNHLY and CDR2 is FYNNEI. The CDR3 runs 14 residues. CDR3 DNA sequence: TGTGCCAGCAGAGACACAGGGGGCCGGGAGACCCAGTACTTC. It is translated as CASRDTGGRETQYF.

Written as DNA, the CDR3 is TGTGCCAGCAGTCCCCTGGGACAGGAGAACACTGAAGCTTTCTTT. This encodes CASSPLGQENTEAFF. This chain links TRBV27 with TRBJ1-1, with 8 bases fitting TRBD1. The V gene end was trimmed by 5 bases and the J gene end by 1 base; junction bases not matched to a gene: 6. This CDR3 has 15 amino acids. Per the germline V gene, CDR1 is MNHEY and CDR2 is SMNVEV (reference sequence).

The chain carries TRBV18 and TRBJ1-2; D gene unclear. Trimming removed 1 base from V and 0 bases from J, with 12 bases in between. CDR1 is KGHSH and CDR2 is LQKENI in the germline V gene. This CDR3 has 16 residues. The CDR3 nucleotides are TGTGCCAGCTCACCACAACACCCGACTACTAACTATGGCTACACCTTC. Protein: CASSPQHPTTNYGYTF.

The chain has TRBV19 and TRBJ2-7; no firm D call. Trimming took off 1 base at V and 2 bases at J, with 9 bases between the two ends. The CDR3 extends over 14 amino acids. The germline V gene has CDR1 LNHDA and CDR2 SQIVND (reference sequence). CDR3 nucleotide sequence: TGTGCCAGTAGTATAGGTGCAGATACCTACGAGCAGTACTTC. Translated: CASSIGADTYEQYF.

The chain carries TRBV10-3 and TRBJ1-4; 7 positions match TRBD1. Germline CDR1 is ENHRY and CDR2 is SYGVKD. This CDR3 contains 12 residues. V was clipped by 8 bases and J by 5 bases; unmatched bases: 2. Written as DNA, the CDR3 is TGTGCCATCGGCAGGGGGAATGAAAAACTGTTTTTT. It translates to CAIGRGNEKLFF.

The chain recombines TRBV5-1 with TRBJ1-1, with 7 bases fitting TRBD1. Looked up from germline, CDR1 is SGHRS and CDR2 is YFSETQ. The V and J ends lost 4 bases and 1 base, in that order; junction bases with no gene match: 7. The CDR3 is made up of 15 amino acids. CDR3 DNA sequence: TGCGCCAGCAGCGGAGGGGGCGCCGGGAACACTGAAGCTTTCTTT. This codes for CASSGGGAGNTEAFF.